A single sample is the source of the 11 T cell receptor beta chains below, sequenced in a study of CD8+CD57+ T cells in acquired aplastic anemia. The use of genomic DNA as template underpinned the TCR beta VDJ and CDR3 profiling. TCRdb reanalysed the reads using MiXCR and keeps one entry per CDR3 protein. Of fewer than 200,000 distinct CDR3 sequences in the sample, about 64% were seen once. Sequencing input: sorted CD4+, CD8+, or CD8+CD57+ T cells (not recorded which) from PBMCs. The source is a human donor in good health.

The rearrangement joins TRBV24-1 to TRBJ1-2; D is unclear. V dropped 0 bases and J dropped 4 bases, with 14 bases sitting between them. The CDR3 length is 16 residues. CDR1 and CDR2 from the germline V gene are KGHDR and SFDVKD. This chain's CDR3 is CATSDLQGRSGYGYTF. The DNA of the CDR3 is TGTGCCACCAGTGATTTGCAAGGGCGATCGGGCTATGGCTACACCTTC.

This chain connects TRBV5-1 to TRBJ2-1, with TRBD1 identical over 8 bases. Germline V gives CDR1 SGHRS, CDR2 YFSETQ. V trimming: 2 bases; J trimming: 8 bases; junction bases outside the gene matches: 6. This CDR3 contains 14 residues. CDR3 region: CASSLGQGWDEQFF. CDR3 DNA: TGCGCCAGCAGCTTAGGACAGGGATGGGATGAGCAGTTCTTC. The whole variable domain, remainder taken from reference TRBV5-1 and TRBJ2-1, is KAGVTQTPRYLIKTRGQQVTLSCSPISGHRSVSWYQQTPGQGLQFLFEYFSETQRNKGNFPGRFSGRQFSNSRSEMNVSTLELGDSALYLCASSLGQGWDEQFFGPGTRLTVL.

Worth noting for this clonotype: The junction does not match germline at one end; this may be a read error. This chain connects TRBV7-9 to TRBJ1-1; D gene unclear. CDR3 length equals 14 residues. Germline lookup yields CDR1 SEHNR and CDR2 FQNEAQ (reference sequence). The chain's CDR3 is CASSVAVGNTEAFF. The CDR3 nucleotides are TGTGCCAGCAGCGTAGCGGTGGGAAACACTGAAGCTTTCTTT.

This clonotype was picked up a small number of times. V usage is TRBV27 and J usage is TRBJ2-6; D not resolved. Germline-derived CDR1 and CDR2 are MNHEY and SMNVEV (reference sequence). The CDR3 spans 13 residues. The germline V and J ends were trimmed by 2 bases and 2 bases, with 1 base remaining between them. DNA for the CDR3: TGTGCCAGCAGTTTAGCTGGGGCCAACGTCCTGACTTTC. The encoded protein is CASSLAGANVLTF.

CDR3 sequence: CSASNLAGGSPTYEQYF. CDR3 in DNA: TGCAGTGCTAGTAACCTAGCGGGAGGCTCCCCCACGTACGAGCAGTACTTC. The V call is TRBV20-1, the J call TRBJ2-7; TRBD2 matches at 11 bases. The germline V gene encodes CDR1 DFQATT and CDR2 SNEGSKA (reference sequence). With 3 bases clipped from V and 4 bases from J, the junction kept 14 bases outside the gene matches. The CDR3 loop spans 17 amino acids.

This chain uses TRBV10-3 with TRBJ1-2; TRBD1 might be the D (6 bases). Trimming cost V 3 bases and J 6 bases, with 20 bases left between them. The CDR3 is 16 amino acids. Germline CDR1 ENHRY, CDR2 SYGVKD. The CDR3 coding sequence is TGTGCCATCAGTGACCAGGGGACGATCCCTTACAATGGCTACACCTTC. It is translated as CAISDQGTIPYNGYTF.

This rearrangement joins TRBV12-3 or TRBV12-4 to TRBJ2-2; 8 positions match TRBD1. Trimming removed 6 bases from V and 1 base from J; junction bases left unmatched: 1. This CDR3 comprises 14 residues. CDR3: CASRDRENTGELFF. Here the CDR3 DNA reads TGTGCCAGCAGGGACAGGGAGAACACCGGGGAGCTGTTTTTT.

This clonotype was seen only a few times. J is TRBJ1-1 and V is TRBV20-1; D gene uncertain. Germline V lookup: CDR1 DFQATT, CDR2 SNEGSKA (reference sequence). CDR3 length equals 14 residues. V was shortened by 2 bases and J by 0 bases, with 10 bases between the two germline ends. CDR3 in amino acids: CSARRRGMNTEAFF. The CDR3 region has the DNA TGCAGTGCTAGAAGACGGGGAATGAACACTGAAGCTTTCTTT.

The chain couples TRBV20-1 to TRBJ2-1; D possibly corresponds to TRBD2 (6 bases). The V and J ends lost 5 bases and 8 bases respectively, with 13 bases between them. CDR3 length: 12 residues. Per germline, CDR1 DFQATT and CDR2 SNEGSKA (reference sequence). This chain's CDR3 is CSASGRGYEQFF. CDR3 nucleotides: TGCAGTGCTTCCGGGCGGGGCTATGAGCAGTTCTTC.

The genes are TRBV7-8 and TRBJ2-1; TRBD2 aligns across 10 bases. There are 16 residues in the CDR3. Germline lookup yields CDR1 SGHVS and CDR2 FQNEAQ. The J segment lost 4 bases and the V segment lost 1 base, leaving 4 bases of the junction unmatched. The CDR3 sequence is CASSLVGSGGYNEQFF. In DNA, the CDR3 is TGTGCCAGCAGCTTAGTTGGTAGCGGGGGGTACAATGAGCAGTTCTTC. The whole variable domain, remainder taken from reference TRBV7-8 and TRBJ2-1, is GAGVSQSPRYKVAKRGQDVALRCDPISGHVSLFWYQQALGQGPEFLTYFQNEAQLDKSGLPSDRFFAERPEGSVSTLKIQRTQQEDSAVYLCASSLVGSGGYNEQFFGPGTRLTVL.

The V call is TRBV7-2, the J call TRBJ1-1; D not resolved. The CDR3 totals 12 residues. Germline V gene sequence: CDR1 SGHTA, CDR2 FQGNSA. The V gene lost 2 bases and the J gene lost 4 bases, with 5 bases spanning the gap. The CDR3: CASSLWATEAFF. In DNA form, the CDR3 reads TGTGCCAGCAGCTTATGGGCCACTGAAGCTTTCTTT. The full variable domain, completed using reference TRBV7-2 and TRBJ1-1, is GAGVSQSPSNKVTEKGKDVELRCDPISGHTALYWYRQSLGQGLEFLIYFQGNSAPDKSGLPSDRFSAERTGGSVSTLTIQRTQQEDSAVYLCASSLWATEAFFGQGTRLTVV.